This T cell receptor (beta chain) appears in the sequencing data of a study of regulatory T cells in long-lasting Graves disease. Libraries of TCR beta came from iRepertoire HTBI primers plus Arm-PCR of CDR3 regions. TCRdb fed the multiplex PCR reads into MiXCR, producing one record per CDR3 protein. The sample holds some 420,000 distinct CDR3 sequences, approximately 23% seen once. Time point denoted: persistent/refractory GD, antithyroid drugs over 5 years with positive TRAb. After RNA was extracted from PBMCs, the TCR library was made from it. Between the trimmed V and J ends, which lost 5 bases and 11 bases, there was a span of 6 bases. CDR1 is SEHNR, CDR2 FQNEAQ, per germline (reference sequence). CDR3 length equals 9 residues. This clonotype was detected only a few times.

The J gene is TRBJ1-1, the V gene TRBV7-9; D is uncertain. Sequencing was performed on peripheral blood mononuclear cells (PBMCs), taken when the disease was refractory, from a patient treated with antithyroid drugs. The source is a female donor with Graves disease. The CDR3 nucleotides read TGTGCCAGCAGCCCTGGCGCTTTCTTT. Its translation: CASSPGAFF.